These T cell receptor beta chains were read from a single sample in a study of T cell responses to AZD1222 COVID-19 vaccine. Clones were sequenced by immunoSEQ multiplex PCR, and TCRdb holds only the in-frame ones, with some missing. The sample has roughly 110,000 clones, over 80% seen once; the top ten hold about 9.1%. Sequencing was performed on peripheral blood, taken 28 days after the second AZD1222 dose. These receptors were obtained from an adult who received the AZD1222 COVID-19 vaccine. The CDR3 runs from the conserved cysteine through the conserved F or W. A D gene is named only where the DNA matches it firmly. Clone size appears in some rows only: once, few, many, or a class for an expanded clone.

TRBJ2-1 | TRBV19 | - | TRBD1 | CASSPRDRGQDNEQFF | TGTGCCAGTAGCCCCAGGGACAGGGGGCAGGACAATGAGCAGTTCTTC
TRBJ2-2 | TRBV6-6 | - | - | CASSWGLQNTGELFF | TGTGCCAGCAGTTGGGGACTTCAGAACACCGGGGAGCTGTTTTTT
TRBJ1-5 | TRBV19 | - | - | CASSIGLRDRTLNQPQHF | TGTGCCAGTAGTATAGGATTACGAGACAGGACCCTCAATCAGCCCCAGCATTTT
TRBJ2-7 | TRBV7-9 | - | - | CASSPGGAGQQYF | TGTGCCAGCAGCCCCGGCGGGGCCGGCCAGCAGTACTTC
TRBJ2-1 | TRBV18 | - | - | CASSPPVRGGAGNEQFF | TGTGCCAGCTCACCACCAGTAAGGGGAGGAGCGGGTAATGAGCAGTTCTTC
TRBJ2-7 | TRBV18 | - | - | CASSGRGHYEQYF | TGTGCCAGCTCAGGCCGGGGCCACTACGAGCAGTACTTC
TRBJ2-3 | TRBV7-2 | - | - | CASSLEPDIQGDTQYF | TGTGCCAGCAGCTTGGAACCCGACATTCAGGGAGATACGCAGTATTTT
TRBJ2-2 | TRBV19 | - | TRBD1 | CAYRGNTGELFF | TGTGCCTACAGGGGAAACACCGGGGAGCTGTTTTTT
TRBJ2-5 | TRBV6-2/TRBV6-3 | - | - | CASSFDLIYAQETQYF | TGTGCCAGCAGTTTCGATCTAATTTATGCCCAAGAGACCCAGTACTTC
TRBJ2-7 | TRBV30 | - | - | CAWNLNAVEQYF | TGTGCCTGGAATCTCAATGCTGTCGAGCAGTACTTC
TRBJ2-5 | TRBV5-5 | - | - | CASSPVAVQETQYF | TGTGCCAGCAGCCCTGTGGCCGTACAAGAGACCCAGTACTTC
TRBJ2-7 | TRBV5-5 | - | TRBD1 | CASNLVGTATYEQYF | TGTGCCAGTAACCTTGTGGGGACAGCCACCTACGAGCAGTACTTC
TRBJ1-5 | TRBV30 | - | TRBD1 | CAWSGRATGGYQPQHF | TGTGCCTGGAGTGGGAGGGCGACAGGGGGGTATCAGCCCCAGCATTTT
TRBJ2-2 | TRBV5-6 | - | - | CASSWTEGGELFF | TGTGCCAGCAGCTGGACAGAAGGCGGGGAGCTGTTTTTT
TRBJ2-3 | TRBV9 | once | TRBD2 | CASSATRTSGGATDTQYF | TGTGCCAGCAGCGCGACCCGGACTAGCGGGGGGGCGACAGATACGCAGTATTTT
TRBJ2-3 | TRBV11-1 | - | TRBD1 | CASSQGTGDTQYF | TGTGCCAGCAGCCAGGGGACAGGGGATACGCAGTATTTT
TRBJ2-1 | TRBV27 | once | TRBD1 | CASSLLGTGVFEQFF | TGTGCCAGCAGTTTACTGGGGACAGGGGTCTTCGAGCAGTTCTTC
TRBJ1-2 | TRBV6-6 | - | - | CASSYSEGSYGYTF | TGTGCCAGCAGTTACTCGGAGGGGTCCTATGGCTACACCTTC
TRBJ1-5 | TRBV4-1 | few | - | CASSPYMDGSNQPQHF | TGCGCCAGCAGCCCTTATATGGACGGTAGCAATCAGCCCCAGCATTTT
TRBJ2-7 | TRBV6-5 | - | TRBD1 | CASSYDRDYEQYF | TGTGCCAGCAGTTATGACAGGGACTACGAGCAGTACTTC
TRBJ1-1 | TRBV19 | - | - | CASIDRSMNTEAFF | TGTGCCAGTATCGACAGAAGCATGAACACTGAAGCTTTCTTT
TRBJ1-1 | TRBV5-1 | - | TRBD1 | CASSHTGGKTEAFF | TGCGCCAGCAGTCATACAGGGGGCAAAACTGAAGCTTTCTTT
TRBJ2-1 | TRBV19 | - | - | CASSIVGGVYNEQFF | TGTGCCAGTAGTATAGTTGGCGGGGTGTACAATGAGCAGTTCTTC
TRBJ2-7 | TRBV4-1 | - | - | CASSQGLNYEQYF | TGCGCCAGCAGCCAAGGACTAAACTACGAGCAGTACTTC
TRBJ1-6 | TRBV6-2/TRBV6-3 | once | - | CASSYSIRDHNMSPLHF | TGTGCCAGCAGTTACTCGATCCGGGACCATAATATGTCACCCCTCCACTTT
TRBJ1-6 | TRBV14 | - | - | CASSLSRQNSPLHF | TGTGCCAGCAGCCTGAGCCGGCAAAATTCACCCCTCCACTTT
TRBJ2-2 | TRBV18 | - | - | CASSPPLDPTGELFF | TGTGCCAGCTCACCACCACTGGACCCAACCGGGGAGCTGTTTTTT
TRBJ2-7 | TRBV18 | - | - | CASSTPISYEQYF | TGTGCCAGCTCAACCCCAATCTCCTACGAGCAGTACTTC
TRBJ2-5 | TRBV5-1 | - | TRBD1 | CASSSRDRVSETQYF | TGCGCCAGCAGCTCCCGGGACAGGGTATCAGAGACCCAGTACTTC
TRBJ1-3 | TRBV11-2 | - | - | CASSLEGSGNTIYF | TGTGCCAGCAGCTTAGAGGGCTCTGGAAACACCATATATTTT
TRBJ1-2 | TRBV19 | - | TRBD1 | CASSSSRDRMVGYTF | TGTGCCAGTAGTTCGTCCCGGGACAGGATGGTAGGCTACACCTTC
TRBJ2-5 | TRBV21-1 | - | - | CASSKRGRLQETQYF | TGTGCCAGCAGCAAACGGGGGCGACTACAAGAGACCCAGTACTTC
TRBJ2-4 | TRBV30 | once | - | CAWSIKTQGGNIQYF | TGTGCCTGGAGCATCAAAACACAGGGCGGGAACATTCAGTACTTC
TRBJ2-2 | TRBV3-1/TRBV3-2 | - | TRBD1 | CASSTRTGLNTGELFF | TGTGCCAGCAGCACGCGGACAGGGCTAAACACCGGGGAGCTGTTTTTT
TRBJ1-5 | TRBV7-9 | - | - | CASSLGGGQPQHF | TGTGCCAGCAGCTTAGGAGGGGGTCAGCCCCAGCATTTT
TRBJ1-6 | TRBV5-5 | - | - | CASTRDKADSPLHF | TGTGCCAGCACCAGGGACAAGGCAGATTCACCCCTCCACTTT
TRBJ1-1 | TRBV9 | once | - | CASSPGDILNTEAFF | TGTGCCAGCAGCCCGGGGGACATCCTAAACACTGAAGCTTTCTTT
TRBJ2-7 | TRBV19 | few | TRBD1 | CASSLRQGYEQYF | TGTGCCAGTAGTCTCCGACAGGGTTACGAGCAGTACTTC
TRBJ1-3 | TRBV7-9 | - | TRBD1 | CASSINDRAGNTIYF | TGTGCCAGCAGCATAAACGACAGGGCTGGAAACACCATATATTTT
TRBJ1-1 | TRBV19 | - | - | CASSLGGLQNTEAFF | TGTGCCAGTAGTCTAGGGGGACTCCAGAACACTGAAGCTTTCTTT
TRBJ1-6 | TRBV15 | - | - | CATSRTDSSYNSPLHF | TGTGCCACCAGCAGAACAGACAGCTCCTATAATTCACCCCTCCACTTT
TRBJ2-3 | TRBV7-9 | - | - | CASSSGRVAIGTDTQYF | TGTGCCAGCAGCTCGGGCAGGGTTGCGATTGGCACAGATACGCAGTATTTT
TRBJ1-1 | TRBV2 | - | - | CASKYLGDTEAFF | TGTGCCAGCAAGTACCTCGGAGACACTGAAGCTTTCTTT
TRBJ1-6 | TRBV6-5 | - | - | CASMREGGSPLHF | TGTGCCAGCATGAGGGAAGGGGGTTCACCCCTCCACTTT
TRBJ1-2 | TRBV12-3/TRBV12-4 | - | - | CASSLEGTGYTF | TGTGCCAGCAGTTTAGAGGGGACTGGCTACACCTTC
TRBJ2-1 | TRBV7-2 | - | - | CASSLAGFERYNEQFF | TGTGCCAGCAGCTTAGCCGGTTTCGAGCGCTACAATGAGCAGTTCTTC
TRBJ1-4 | TRBV5-4 | - | TRBD1 | CASSLADREGEKLFF | TGTGCCAGCAGCTTAGCGGACAGGGAGGGTGAAAAACTGTTTTTT
TRBJ1-1 | TRBV28 | once | - | CASTFLVALRAENTEAFF | TGTGCCAGCACTTTCCTGGTGGCTCTGAGGGCAGAGAACACTGAAGCTTTCTTT
TRBJ1-1 | TRBV30 | few | - | CAWSSFNEAFF | TGTGCCTGGAGTTCTTTTAATGAAGCTTTCTTT
TRBJ2-7 | TRBV28 | - | - | CASSLSGKFYEQYF | TGTGCCAGCAGTTTATCCGGGAAGTTTTACGAGCAGTACTTC
TRBJ1-5 | TRBV28 | few | TRBD1 | CASTERQGARQPQHF | TGTGCCAGCACTGAACGACAGGGGGCGAGGCAGCCCCAGCATTTT
TRBJ2-3 | TRBV21-1 | - | - | CASSKVGDSGGTVSDTQYF | TGTGCCAGCAGCAAAGTGGGGGATAGCGGGGGCACCGTGAGCGATACGCAGTATTTT
TRBJ2-7 | TRBV18 | - | - | CASSPNPRPYEQYF | TGTGCCAGCTCACCAAACCCAAGGCCCTACGAGCAGTACTTC
TRBJ1-1 | TRBV13 | - | - | CASSLTENTEAFF | TGTGCCAGCAGCTTAACGGAGAACACTGAAGCTTTCTTT